One sample yielded the 18 T cell receptor beta chains listed below, sequenced in a study of blood T cell repertoires in COVID-19. Here immunoSEQ multiplex PCR was the method, and the copy in TCRdb shows in-frame clones only, minus some. The sample lists hundreds of thousands of clones; approximately 83% were seen once. Sequencing input: peripheral blood. These receptors were obtained from a woman aged 25 to 45 who had recovered from COVID-19.

The chain recombines TRBV7-3 with TRBJ2-1; 7 positions agree with TRBD2. Germline CDR1 is SGHTA and CDR2 is FQGTGA. This CDR3 region has 15 residues. Unmatched junction bases numbered 5, after V lost 5 bases and J lost 1 base. The CDR3 region has the DNA TGTGCCAGCAGCGTAGGGGAGGGGTCCTACAATGAGCAGTTCTTC. Its protein is CASSVGEGSYNEQFF.

This clone came up once. The V gene is TRBV5-1, the J gene TRBJ2-7; D remains ambiguous. The CDR3 is 15 amino acids. V lost 0 bases to trimming and J lost 6 bases, with 16 bases between them. The germline V gene encodes CDR1 SGHRS and CDR2 YFSETQ. For the CDR3, the DNA is TGCGCCAGCAGCTTGGGTAGCCCTACCCCCTCCGAGCAGTACTTC. It is translated as CASSLGSPTPSEQYF.

This clone occurred once. The V gene is TRBV11-2, the J gene TRBJ2-5; 8 bases line up with TRBD2. The V gene's germline CDR1 is SGHAT and CDR2 FQNNGV. With V trimmed by 1 base and J by 4 bases, 8 bases remained unmatched. This CDR3 has 16 residues. CDR3 in DNA: TGTGCCAGCAGCTTAGGACCGGGAGGGCCGATAGAGACCCAGTACTTC. Translated: CASSLGPGGPIETQYF.

The chain carries TRBV29-1 and TRBJ1-1; TRBD1 might be the D (6 bases). Germline CDR1 SQVTM, CDR2 ANQGSEA. This CDR3 is built from 13 residues. With 7 bases removed from V and 5 bases from J, the gap between germline ends came to 17 bases. CDR3 sequence (DNA): TGCAGCGCCCAAACAGGGCGCGAGACTGAAGCTTTCTTT. This encodes CSAQTGRETEAFF.

Comments on this clone: Different DNA sequences within this sample yield the same CDR3. This sequence joins TRBV6-1 and TRBJ2-7; 12 bases line up with TRBD2. The V and J ends lost 3 bases and 2 bases, in that order; junction bases with no gene match: 2. The CDR3 has 15 amino acids. Germline V gives CDR1 MNHNS, CDR2 SASEGT. CDR3 protein: CASSELAGGPYEQYF. CDR3 in DNA: TGTGCCAGCAGTGAGCTAGCGGGGGGGCCCTACGAGCAGTACTTC.

This clone was found a few times. This chain uses TRBV28 with TRBJ2-2, with D perhaps matching TRBD2 (5 bases). Germline V lookup: CDR1 MDHEN, CDR2 SYDVKM. CDR3 size: 14 residues. The V and J ends lost 8 bases and 3 bases respectively, with 13 bases between them. This chain's CDR3 is CASLGEIYTGELFF. For the CDR3, the DNA is TGTGCCAGCTTGGGAGAGATCTACACCGGGGAGCTGTTTTTT.

The CDR3: CAIRAGAEETQYF. The CDR3 coding sequence is TGTGCCATCAGGGCAGGGGCCGAAGAGACCCAGTACTTC. This chain connects TRBV10-3 to TRBJ2-5; D perhaps matches TRBD1 (6 bases). Looked up from germline, CDR1 is ENHRY and CDR2 is SYGVKD. V gave up 6 bases and J gave up 3 bases, with 11 bases separating them. The CDR3 has 13 residues.

The chain joins TRBV4-1 to TRBJ2-7, with 7 bases identical to TRBD1. The CDR3 runs to 14 residues. V trimming: 5 bases; J trimming: 1 base; junction bases outside the gene matches: 5. From germline, CDR1 is MGHRA and CDR2 YSYEKL. The CDR3 DNA is TGCGCCAGCAGCGCTTGGGGACAGTCCTACGAGCAGTACTTC. It is translated as CASSAWGQSYEQYF.

The chain links TRBV28 to TRBJ1-5; D unclear. Germline loops: CDR1 MDHEN, CDR2 SYDVKM. V was trimmed by 3 bases and J by 8 bases, leaving 5 bases between them. The CDR3 runs to 11 residues. In DNA, the CDR3 is TGTGCCAGCAGTTTGTCCGAGCCCCAGCATTTT. Protein sequence: CASSLSEPQHF.

The genes are TRBV5-4 and TRBJ2-7; no reliable D call. The CDR3 is made up of 13 amino acids. Germline V CDR1 and CDR2: SGHNT, YYREEE (reference sequence). V lost 1 base to trimming and J lost 9 bases, with 14 bases between them. The CDR3 nucleotides are TGTGCCAGCAGCTTGCAAACGCTGGCCCTGCAGTACTTC. It specifies CASSLQTLALQYF.

V and J are TRBV7-9 and TRBJ1-4; a weak D match, TRBD1 (6 bases). Trimming stripped 6 bases from V and 8 bases from J, with 16 bases between. The CDR3 spans 14 residues. Germline CDR1 reads SEHNR; CDR2 reads FQNEAQ (reference sequence). CDR3 bases: TGTGCCAGCAGTCGGGACATTAATAACGAAAAACTGTTTTTT. It translates to CASSRDINNEKLFF.

This clone was recorded only once. The rearrangement uses TRBV25-1 and TRBJ1-5; 9 bases match TRBD1. Germline CDR1 is MGHDK and CDR2 is SYGVNS. The CDR3 is 15 amino acids. Trimming removed 6 bases from V and 10 bases from J; junction bases left unmatched: 13. The CDR3 DNA follows: TGTGCCAGCAGCAGACAGGGGGGCCCCATCAGCCCCCAGCATTTT. This gives the protein CASSRQGGPISPQHF.

V gene TRBV3-1 (or the pseudogene TRBV3-2) combines with J gene TRBJ1-6; 7 bases align to TRBD1. V was pared by 2 bases and J by 10 bases, with 5 bases of the junction left unmatched. The CDR3 has 14 amino acids. Germline assignment: CDR1 LGHDT and CDR2 YNNKEL (reference sequence). The DNA for the CDR3 is TGTGCCAGCAGCCAAACCACAGGGGTCTCACCCCTCCACTTT. This codes for CASSQTTGVSPLHF.

This chain joins TRBV6-5 and TRBJ2-7; 11 nucleotides line up with TRBD2. Germline-derived CDR1 and CDR2 are MNHEY and SVGAGI. The CDR3 extends over 15 amino acids. The V gene end was trimmed by 4 bases and the J gene end by 0 bases; junction bases not matched to a gene: 2. The CDR3 reads CASSLTSGASYEQYF. The CDR3 bases are TGTGCCAGCAGTTTGACTAGCGGGGCCTCCTACGAGCAGTACTTC.

This chain uses TRBV6-4 with TRBJ1-4; unclear D gene. With 11 bases removed from V and 7 bases from J, the gap between germline ends came to 17 bases. Germline V gives CDR1 MRHNA, CDR2 SNTAGT. The CDR3 is made up of 13 amino acids. The CDR3: CAAWHGGGEKLFF. The CDR3 DNA reads as TGTGCCGCCTGGCACGGCGGAGGTGAAAAACTGTTTTTT.

Here the CDR3 DNA reads TGTGCCAGCAGCGTGACAGGGGTAAACTACGAGCAGTACTTC. It yields the protein CASSVTGVNYEQYF. The chain employs TRBV5-5 and TRBJ2-7; 8 bases line up with TRBD1. Germline CDR1 SGHKS, CDR2 YYEKEE (reference sequence). The CDR3 loop spans 14 amino acids. With V trimmed by 4 bases and J by 3 bases, 6 bases remained unmatched.

V gene TRBV11-2 combines with J gene TRBJ2-1; tentatively, D is TRBD1 (5 bases). CDR3 length: 18 residues. Germline loops: CDR1 SGHAT, CDR2 FQNNGV. The germline V and J ends were trimmed by 5 bases and 4 bases, with 24 bases remaining between them. CDR3 DNA: TGTGCCAGCAGCGGCATAGGGGCAGAGATTTCTAGATACAATGAGCAGTTCTTC. Residues: CASSGIGAEISRYNEQFF.

A few counts support this clone. The chain recombines TRBV6-5 with TRBJ2-6; no clear D gene. The germline V and J ends were trimmed by 5 bases and 0 bases, with 5 bases remaining between them. CDR3 length equals 14 residues. Germline CDR1 reads MNHEY; CDR2 reads SVGAGI. The CDR3 coding sequence is TGTGCCAGCAGTCAACTCTCTGGGGCCAACGTCCTGACTTTC. Its translation is CASSQLSGANVLTF.